Listed below are T cell receptor beta chains from one sample, sequenced in a study of blood T cell repertoires in COVID-19. The protocol was immunoSEQ multiplex PCR, while the TCRdb copy is restricted to in-frame clones and leaves out a portion. The table has over 200,000 clones, 75% to 85% seen once. The material sequenced was peripheral blood. These receptors all come from a woman aged 25 to 39 with COVID-19, enrolled during active disease. Both conserved end residues are part of each CDR3. Each record gives: V gene, CDR3 length, J gene, clone size, D gene, CDR3 protein, CDR3 DNA. D genes are given only for firm matches. Clone size, where shown, is once, few, many, or a class for clones that have expanded.

v_gene: TRBV4-3
len: 14
j_gene: TRBJ2-5
abundance: -
d_gene: TRBD2
CDR3aa: CASSQELAGETQYF
CDR3nt: TGCGCCAGCAGCCAAGAACTAGCGGGAGAGACCCAGTACTTC

v_gene: TRBV2
len: 16
j_gene: TRBJ2-4
abundance: -
d_gene: TRBD1
CDR3aa: CASSPLHAGTGRIQYF
CDR3nt: TGTGCCAGCAGTCCCCTTCACGCCGGGACAGGGAGGATTCAGTACTTC

v_gene: TRBV6-5
len: 15
j_gene: TRBJ2-3
abundance: -
d_gene: TRBD2
CDR3aa: CASKEGGGRPDTQYF
CDR3nt: TGTGCCAGCAAGGAGGGCGGGGGGAGGCCAGATACGCAGTATTTT

v_gene: TRBV5-4
len: 15
j_gene: TRBJ2-3
abundance: -
d_gene: TRBD2
CDR3aa: CASSRAGGGTDTQYF
CDR3nt: TGTGCCAGCAGCCGAGCGGGGGGGGGCACAGATACGCAGTATTTT

v_gene: TRBV27
len: 17
j_gene: TRBJ2-4
abundance: -
d_gene: TRBD1
CDR3aa: CASSPPGQVGAKNIQYF
CDR3nt: TGTGCCAGCAGTCCTCCGGGACAGGTTGGCGCCAAAAACATTCAGTACTTC

v_gene: TRBV6-1
len: 13
j_gene: TRBJ1-5
abundance: -
d_gene: -
CDR3aa: CASSENRVQPQHF
CDR3nt: TGTGCCAGCAGTGAAAACAGGGTTCAGCCCCAGCATTTT

v_gene: TRBV7-2
len: 15
j_gene: TRBJ1-5
abundance: -
d_gene: -
CDR3aa: CASSLLGHSNQPQHF
CDR3nt: TGTGCCAGCAGCTTATTAGGACATAGCAATCAGCCCCAGCATTTT

v_gene: TRBV18
len: 13
j_gene: TRBJ2-2
abundance: -
d_gene: -
CDR3aa: CASSEQGPGELFF
CDR3nt: TGTGCCAGCTCAGAGCAGGGCCCCGGGGAGCTGTTTTTT

v_gene: TRBV6-6
len: 12
j_gene: TRBJ2-2
abundance: few
d_gene: -
CDR3aa: CASSYNTGELFF
CDR3nt: TGTGCCAGCAGCTATAACACCGGGGAGCTGTTTTTT

v_gene: TRBV3-1/TRBV3-2
len: 20
j_gene: TRBJ2-3
abundance: -
d_gene: TRBD2
CDR3aa: CASSHGFLGLAGESTDTQYF
CDR3nt: TGTGCCAGCAGCCACGGGTTCCTGGGACTAGCGGGGGAAAGCACAGATACGCAGTATTTT

v_gene: TRBV12-5
len: 13
j_gene: TRBJ2-7
abundance: -
d_gene: TRBD2
CDR3aa: CASGPSGIDEQYF
CDR3nt: TGTGCTAGTGGTCCTAGCGGGATCGACGAGCAGTACTTC

v_gene: TRBV11-1
len: 15
j_gene: TRBJ2-3
abundance: -
d_gene: -
CDR3aa: CASSSRAESLDTQYF
CDR3nt: TGTGCCAGCAGCTCCAGAGCGGAGTCGCTGGATACGCAGTATTTT

v_gene: TRBV5-1
len: 13
j_gene: TRBJ2-7
abundance: -
d_gene: -
CDR3aa: CASSLDIQYEQYF
CDR3nt: TGCGCCAGCAGCTTGGACATACAGTACGAGCAGTACTTC

v_gene: TRBV19
len: 15
j_gene: TRBJ1-2
abundance: few
d_gene: -
CDR3aa: CASSIDQRTNYGYTF
CDR3nt: TGTGCCAGTAGTATAGATCAACGGACAAACTATGGCTACACCTTC

v_gene: TRBV7-9
len: 13
j_gene: TRBJ1-2
abundance: -
d_gene: -
CDR3aa: CASSRSPFYGYTF
CDR3nt: TGTGCCAGCAGCCGTAGTCCCTTCTATGGCTACACCTTC

v_gene: TRBV3-1/TRBV3-2
len: 14
j_gene: TRBJ2-7
abundance: -
d_gene: -
CDR3aa: CASSQGKGSYEQYF
CDR3nt: TGTGCCAGCAGCCAAGGGAAAGGGAGCTACGAGCAGTACTTC

v_gene: TRBV6-5
len: 13
j_gene: TRBJ2-7
abundance: -
d_gene: TRBD1
CDR3aa: CASRPGGDGEQYF
CDR3nt: TGTGCCAGCAGACCAGGGGGAGATGGCGAGCAGTACTTC

v_gene: TRBV6-6
len: 11
j_gene: TRBJ2-2
abundance: few
d_gene: -
CDR3aa: CASSSGGELFF
CDR3nt: TGTGCCAGCAGTTCGGGCGGGGAGCTGTTTTTT

v_gene: TRBV24-1
len: 14
j_gene: TRBJ1-2
abundance: -
d_gene: -
CDR3aa: CATSDTGGSYGYTF
CDR3nt: TGTGCCACCAGTGACACCGGGGGAAGCTATGGCTACACCTTC

v_gene: TRBV7-6
len: 16
j_gene: TRBJ2-3
abundance: -
d_gene: -
CDR3aa: CASSLVVSTSTDTQYF
CDR3nt: TGTGCCAGCAGCTTAGTAGTCTCTACTAGCACAGATACGCAGTATTTT

v_gene: TRBV28
len: 19
j_gene: TRBJ2-1
abundance: -
d_gene: TRBD2
CDR3aa: CASSEFPGKTSGRYNEQFF
CDR3nt: TGTGCCAGCAGTGAATTTCCGGGGAAGACTAGCGGGCGGTACAATGAGCAGTTCTTC

v_gene: TRBV7-2
len: 11
j_gene: TRBJ1-1
abundance: -
d_gene: -
CDR3aa: CASSRWREAFF
CDR3nt: TGTGCCAGCAGCCGCTGGAGGGAAGCTTTCTTT